Following are 5 T cell receptor beta chains from one sample sequenced in a study of molecular identifiers for immune sequencing clone quantification. TCRdb used MiXCR to reprocess the PCR reads, holding one entry per CDR3 protein. The sample yields tens of thousands of distinct CDR3 sequences, approximately 18% seen once. The sample consisted of naive CD8+ T cells from blood, with Jurkat cell RNA spiked in. Subset denoted: FACS-sorted CD8+CD4-CCR7+CD45RA+ naive T cells. Receptors were obtained from a human donor in good health. Some libraries in this study had Jurkat cell RNA spiked in.

This clonotype was detected many times. This rearrangement joins TRBV15 to TRBJ2-5; D not resolved. CDR3 size: 15 residues. Germline loops: CDR1 LNHNV, CDR2 YYDKDF (reference sequence). V gave up 0 bases and J gave up 7 bases, with 15 bases separating them. CDR3 sequence: CATSRDQAGDVTQYF. The CDR3 DNA follows: TGTGCCACCAGCAGAGATCAGGCAGGCGATGTGACCCAGTACTTC.

The sample holds a few counts of this clonotype. The chain links TRBV7-9 to TRBJ2-7; 13 nucleotides align to TRBD2. J was trimmed by 2 bases and V by 3 bases; bases with no gene match: 1. The CDR3 sequence is 15 residues long. The germline V gene has CDR1 SEHNR and CDR2 FQNEAQ (reference sequence). CDR3 region: CASSFTSGRAYEQYF. CDR3 coding DNA: TGTGCCAGCAGCTTTACTAGCGGGAGGGCCTACGAGCAGTACTTC. Supplemented by reference TRBV7-9 and TRBJ2-7, the full variable domain reads DTGVSQNPRHKITKRGQNVTFRCDPISEHNRLYWYRQTLGQGPEFLTYFQNEAQLEKSRLLSDRFSAERPKGSFSTLEIQRTEQGDSAMYLCASSFTSGRAYEQYFGPGTRLTVT.

This clonotype was seen ten or more times. The CDR3 region has the DNA TGCGCCAGCAGCCAAATAGCGGCTAGCGGGCTCTACGAGCAGTACTTC. Protein product: CASSQIAASGLYEQYF. V is TRBV4-3 and J is TRBJ2-7; 8 nucleotides align to TRBD2. The junction had 9 bases not matched to a gene; V was cut back by 2 bases and J by 3 bases. This CDR3 has 16 residues. CDR1 and CDR2 from the germline V gene are LGHNA and YSLEER.

The chain carries TRBV28 and TRBJ2-1; 9 nucleotides match TRBD2. The germline V gene encodes CDR1 MDHEN and CDR2 SYDVKM. The CDR3 extends over 15 amino acids. The trim removed 3 bases at V and 7 bases at J, leaving 7 bases unmatched. CDR3 coding DNA: TGTGCCAGCAGTTTCAAGCGGGAGGTAGGAAATGAGCAGTTCTTC. Amino acids: CASSFKREVGNEQFF.

This clonotype was seen ten or more times. The rearrangement joins TRBV28 to TRBJ2-1; unclear D gene. Germline values: CDR1 MDHEN, CDR2 SYDVKM. V lost 1 base to trimming and J lost 0 bases, with 7 bases between them. The CDR3 length is 15 residues. The CDR3 DNA is TGTGCCAGCAGTTTATCTGTAAGCTCCTACAATGAGCAGTTCTTC. Protein product: CASSLSVSSYNEQFF.